A single sample gave rise to the 3 T cell receptor beta chains below, sequenced in a study of blood T cell repertoires in COVID-19. This table comes from immunoSEQ multiplex PCR, and its TCRdb copy is limited to in-frame clones, with some not included. The table shows 200,000 or so clones, with around 83% occurring only once. The sequencing input was peripheral blood. The receptor set was obtained from a human donor in a cohort sampled during active COVID-19.

V and J are TRBV7-2 and TRBJ2-1; TRBD2 matches 8 bases. The V gene's germline CDR1 is SGHTA and CDR2 FQGNSA. The CDR3 is 16 amino acids. V was pared by 5 bases and J by 4 bases, with 10 bases of the junction left unmatched. Here the CDR3 reads CASSPNVAGSYNEQFF. The CDR3 DNA sequence: TGTGCCAGCAGCCCCAACGTAGCGGGGTCTTACAATGAGCAGTTCTTC.

The genes are TRBV3-1 (or the pseudogene TRBV3-2) and TRBJ2-4; D is perhaps TRBD2 (5 bases). Deletions cut 4 bases from V and 0 bases from J, with 16 bases between. Germline V lookup: CDR1 LGHDT, CDR2 YNNKEL (reference sequence). The CDR3 loop spans 17 amino acids. Here the CDR3 reads CASSPPLRGVAKNIQYF. The DNA of the CDR3 is TGTGCCAGCAGCCCTCCCCTCCGGGGAGTAGCCAAAAACATTCAGTACTTC.

This clone was seen a handful of times. J is TRBJ2-1 and V is TRBV19; no definite D call. Germline V gene lookup returns CDR1 LNHDA and CDR2 SQIVND (reference sequence). Trimming left V 7 bases short and J 8 bases short, with 12 bases between. The CDR3 is 12 residues long. CDR3: CASTPSGHEQFF. CDR3 in DNA: TGTGCCAGTACCCCCTCTGGCCATGAGCAGTTCTTC.